This T cell receptor beta chain was profiled in a study of blood T cells in healthy people across ages. Study-level findings and limits: Investigators treated diversity estimates from one million T cells as underestimates. A conclusive naive versus antigen-experienced comparison was prevented by the unsorted PBMCs.

Of note for this clonotype: Its specificity is not known.

The CDR3 has 15 residues. V shed 4 bases and J shed 1 base, with 15 bases lying between them. Looked up from germline, CDR1 is DFQATT and CDR2 is SNEGSKA (reference sequence). Together with a sample-barcoded 5' primer, a J-beta primer mix was included in a second PCR lasting roughly 6 to 12 cycles. From the 5' RACE reads, TCRdb called clonotypes with MiXCR, one entry per CDR3 protein. The table lists roughly 650,000 distinct CDR3 sequences, about 30% of them singletons. The rearrangement links TRBV20-1 to TRBJ2-3, with D perhaps TRBD1 (6 bases). Sequencing input: blood. This TCR was recovered from a woman aged 80 or older in good health. CDR3 DNA sequence: TGCAGTGCTATTAGGGGAAACAGGGGCACAGATACGCAGTATTTT. Translation: CSAIRGNRGTDTQYF.